A selection of T cell receptor beta chains follows, all from one sample in a study of control samples from healthy donors and cancer patients. The method was immunoSEQ multiplex PCR; TCRdb's version includes in-frame clones alone and lacks a portion of them. The sample has roughly 100,000 clones; 80% to 95% are singletons. Input material: blood. The receptors come from a human donor in good health. The donor label of this sample is uncertain. Both conserved end residues are part of each CDR3. Each record gives: clone size, D gene, V gene, J gene, CDR3 protein, CDR3 DNA. A D gene is named only where the DNA matches it firmly. Not every row has a clone size; where given, it reads once, few, many or a size class.

-	TRBD1	TRBV7-9	TRBJ2-2	CASSSPPGQGMTGELFF	TGTGCCAGCAGCTCACCGCCGGGACAGGGAATGACCGGGGAGCTGTTTTTT
-	-	TRBV24-1	TRBJ2-5	CATSDPTDPQETQYF	TGTGCCACCAGTGACCCTACAGATCCGCAAGAGACCCAGTACTTC
-	-	TRBV30	TRBJ1-6	CAWNGWGRSPLHF	TGTGCCTGGAATGGGTGGGGCAGGTCACCCCTCCACTTT
-	-	TRBV19	TRBJ1-5	CASSIIRGQDQPQHF	TGTGCCAGTAGTATAATTAGGGGACAAGATCAGCCCCAGCATTTT
-	-	TRBV24-1	TRBJ2-7	CATSDSGQGSYEQYF	TGTGCCACCAGTGATTCTGGCCAGGGTTCGTACGAGCAGTACTTC
-	TRBD2	TRBV16	TRBJ2-1	CASSPQGSGGASYNEQFF	TGTGCCAGCAGCCCCCAAGGCAGCGGGGGGGCGTCCTACAATGAGCAGTTCTTC
-	-	TRBV6-5	TRBJ1-2	CASRPTALNYGYTF	TGTGCCAGCAGGCCGACAGCCTTAAACTATGGCTACACCTTC
-	-	TRBV6-1	TRBJ1-5	CASSEGGHQNQPQHF	TGTGCCAGCAGTGAAGGGGGACACCAGAATCAGCCCCAGCATTTT
few	TRBD1	TRBV5-5	TRBJ2-7	CASDKGTGDRYEQYF	TGTGCCAGCGACAAAGGGACAGGGGATCGATACGAGCAGTACTTC
-	TRBD1	TRBV19	TRBJ2-5	CASSRLRQGRQETQYF	TGTGCCAGTAGTCGCCTGAGACAGGGTAGGCAAGAGACCCAGTACTTC
-	-	TRBV12-5	TRBJ1-3	CASGLVLGRGASGNTIYF	TGTGCTAGTGGTTTGGTACTTGGGAGAGGGGCCTCTGGAAACACCATATATTTT
few	-	TRBV18	TRBJ2-7	CASSPFGGQSSYEQYF	TGTGCCAGCTCACCATTTGGGGGGCAGAGCTCCTACGAGCAGTACTTC